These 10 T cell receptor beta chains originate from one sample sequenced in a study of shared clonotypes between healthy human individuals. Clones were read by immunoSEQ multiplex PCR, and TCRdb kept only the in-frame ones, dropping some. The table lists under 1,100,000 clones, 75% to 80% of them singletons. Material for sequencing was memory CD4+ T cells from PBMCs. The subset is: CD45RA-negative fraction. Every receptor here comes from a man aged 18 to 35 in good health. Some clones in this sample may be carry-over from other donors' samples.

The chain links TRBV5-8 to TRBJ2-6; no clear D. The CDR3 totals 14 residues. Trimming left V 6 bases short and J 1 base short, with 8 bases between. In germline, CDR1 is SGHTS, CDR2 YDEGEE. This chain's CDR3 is CASTRTSGANVLTF. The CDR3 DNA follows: TGTGCCAGCACCAGGACGTCTGGGGCCAACGTCCTGACTTTC.

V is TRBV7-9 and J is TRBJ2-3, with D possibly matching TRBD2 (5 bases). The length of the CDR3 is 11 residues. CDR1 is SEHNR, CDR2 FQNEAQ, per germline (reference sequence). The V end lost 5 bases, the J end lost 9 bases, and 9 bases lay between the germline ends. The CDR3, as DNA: TGTGCCAGCAGCAGGGAGTGGACGCAGTATTTT. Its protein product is CASSREWTQYF.

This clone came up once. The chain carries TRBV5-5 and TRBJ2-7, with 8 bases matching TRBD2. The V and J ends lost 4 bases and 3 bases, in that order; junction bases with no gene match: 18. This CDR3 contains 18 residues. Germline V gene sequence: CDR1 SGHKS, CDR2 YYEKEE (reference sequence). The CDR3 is CASSQEGLGTGRSYEQYF. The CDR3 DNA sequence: TGTGCCAGCAGCCAAGAGGGACTAGGGACCGGTCGGAGCTACGAGCAGTACTTC. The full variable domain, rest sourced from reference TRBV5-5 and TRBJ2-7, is DAGVTQSPTHLIKTRGQQVTLRCSPISGHKSVSWYQQVLGQGPQFIFQYYEKEERGRGNFPDRFSARQFPNYSSELNVNALLLGDSALYLCASSQEGLGTGRSYEQYFGPGTRLTVT.

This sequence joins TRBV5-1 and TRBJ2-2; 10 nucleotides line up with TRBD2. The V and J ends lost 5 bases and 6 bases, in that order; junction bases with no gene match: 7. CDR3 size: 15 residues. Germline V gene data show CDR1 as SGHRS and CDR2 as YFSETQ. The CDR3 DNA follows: TGCGCCAGCAGTGAACTAGCGGGGTGGGCCGGGGAGCTGTTTTTT. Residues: CASSELAGWAGELFF. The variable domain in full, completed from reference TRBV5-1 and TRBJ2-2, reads KAGVTQTPRYLIKTRGQQVTLSCSPISGHRSVSWYQQTPGQGLQFLFEYFSETQRNKGNFPGRFSGRQFSNSRSEMNVSTLELGDSALYLCASSELAGWAGELFFGEGSRLTVL.

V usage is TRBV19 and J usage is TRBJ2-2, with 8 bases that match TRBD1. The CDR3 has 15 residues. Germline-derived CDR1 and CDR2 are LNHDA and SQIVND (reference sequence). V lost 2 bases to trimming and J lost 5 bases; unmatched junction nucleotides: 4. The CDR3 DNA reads TGTGCCAGTAGTATACAGGGGGCTAGAACCGGGGAGCTGTTTTTT. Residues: CASSIQGARTGELFF.

This CDR3 reads CASSPTAANTEAFF. The CDR3 DNA is TGCGCCAGCAGCCCCACCGCGGCGAACACTGAAGCTTTCTTT. This chain uses TRBV5-1 with TRBJ1-1, with D unresolved. The V and J ends lost 4 bases and 1 base respectively, with 11 bases between them. Germline lookup yields CDR1 SGHRS and CDR2 YFSETQ. This CDR3 is built from 14 residues.

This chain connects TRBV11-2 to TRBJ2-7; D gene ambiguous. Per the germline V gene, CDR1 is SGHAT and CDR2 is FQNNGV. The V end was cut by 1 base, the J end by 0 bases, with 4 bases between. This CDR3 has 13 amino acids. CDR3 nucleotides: TGTGCCAGCAGCTTAGCGGCCTCCTACGAGCAGTACTTC. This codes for CASSLAASYEQYF.

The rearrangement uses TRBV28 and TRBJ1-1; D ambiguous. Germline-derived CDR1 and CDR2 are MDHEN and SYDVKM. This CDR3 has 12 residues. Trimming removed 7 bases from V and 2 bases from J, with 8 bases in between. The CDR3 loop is CASKRFNTEAFF. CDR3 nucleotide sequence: TGTGCCAGCAAAAGGTTTAACACTGAAGCTTTCTTT.

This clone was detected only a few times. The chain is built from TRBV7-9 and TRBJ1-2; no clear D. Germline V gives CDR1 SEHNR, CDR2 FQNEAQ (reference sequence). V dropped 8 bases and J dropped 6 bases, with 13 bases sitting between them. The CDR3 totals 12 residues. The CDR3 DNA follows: TGTGCCAGCCGGGGAGTTGGGGATGGCTACACCTTC. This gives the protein CASRGVGDGYTF.

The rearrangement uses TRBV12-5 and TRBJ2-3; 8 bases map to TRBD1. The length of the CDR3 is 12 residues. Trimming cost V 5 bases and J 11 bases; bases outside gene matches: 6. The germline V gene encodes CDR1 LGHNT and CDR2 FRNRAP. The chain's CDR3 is CASGTIGTGQYF. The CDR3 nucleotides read TGTGCTAGTGGTACCATCGGGACAGGGCAGTATTTT.